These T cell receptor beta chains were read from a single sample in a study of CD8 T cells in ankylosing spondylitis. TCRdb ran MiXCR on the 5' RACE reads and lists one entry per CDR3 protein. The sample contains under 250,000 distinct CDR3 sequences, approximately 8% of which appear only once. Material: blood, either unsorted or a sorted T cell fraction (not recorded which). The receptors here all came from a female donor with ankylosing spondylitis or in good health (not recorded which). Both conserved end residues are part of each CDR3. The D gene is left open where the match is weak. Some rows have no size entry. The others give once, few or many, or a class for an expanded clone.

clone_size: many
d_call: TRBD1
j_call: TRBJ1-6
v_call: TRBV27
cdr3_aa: CASSPPGQGARLHF
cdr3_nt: TGTGCCAGCAGTCCACCGGGACAGGGGGCGCGCCTCCACTTT

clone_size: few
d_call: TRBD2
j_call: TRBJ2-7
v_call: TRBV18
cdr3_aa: CASSYAGTSGSEQYF
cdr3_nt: TGTGCCAGCTCTTATGCCGGGACTAGCGGCTCCGAGCAGTACTTC

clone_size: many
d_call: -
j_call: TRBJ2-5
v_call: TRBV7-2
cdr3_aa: CASSLAGGRETQYF
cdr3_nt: TGTGCCAGCAGCTTAGCTGGGGGGAGGGAGACCCAGTACTTC

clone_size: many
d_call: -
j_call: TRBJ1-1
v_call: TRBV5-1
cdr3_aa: CASSLEGYEAFF
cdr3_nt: TGCGCCAGCAGCTTGGAGGGATATGAAGCTTTCTTT

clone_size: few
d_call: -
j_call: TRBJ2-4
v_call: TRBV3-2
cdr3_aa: CASSYTSGVGKNIQYF
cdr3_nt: TGTGCCAGCAGCTATACTAGCGGAGTGGGCAAAAACATTCAGTACTTC

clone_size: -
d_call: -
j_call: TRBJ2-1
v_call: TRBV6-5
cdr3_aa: CASSYSPGLYNEQFF
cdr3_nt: TGTGCCAGCAGTTACTCGCCCGGACTCTACAATGAGCAGTTCTTC

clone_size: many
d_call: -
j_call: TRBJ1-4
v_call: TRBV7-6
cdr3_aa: CASSPRGGTNEKLFF
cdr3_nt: TGTGCCAGCAGCCCCCGAGGGGGAACTAATGAAAAACTGTTTTTT

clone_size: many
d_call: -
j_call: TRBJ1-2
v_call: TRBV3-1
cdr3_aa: CASSLGREVGGYTF
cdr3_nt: TGTGCCAGCAGCCTCGGGAGGGAGGTTGGTGGCTACACCTTC

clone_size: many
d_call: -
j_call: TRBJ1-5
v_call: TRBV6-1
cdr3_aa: CASRSTGGINQPQHF
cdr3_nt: TGTGCCAGCAGATCGACAGGAGGGATCAATCAGCCCCAGCATTTT

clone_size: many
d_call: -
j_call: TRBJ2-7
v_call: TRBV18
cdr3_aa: CASSPEFYYEQYF
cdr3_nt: TGTGCCAGCTCACCCGAATTCTACTACGAGCAGTACTTC

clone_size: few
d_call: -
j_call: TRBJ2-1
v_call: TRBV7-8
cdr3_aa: CASSLGRRGNNEQFF
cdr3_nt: TGTGCCAGCAGCTTAGGGCGTAGGGGGAATAATGAGCAGTTCTTC

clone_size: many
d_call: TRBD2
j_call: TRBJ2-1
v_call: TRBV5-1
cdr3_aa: CASSSLSGGNNEQFF
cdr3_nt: TGCGCCAGCAGCTCTCTTTCGGGGGGAAACAATGAGCAGTTCTTC

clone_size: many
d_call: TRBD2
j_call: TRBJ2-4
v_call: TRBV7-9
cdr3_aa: CASNLIGGENIQYF
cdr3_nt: TGTGCCAGCAACTTAATCGGGGGGGAAAACATTCAGTACTTC

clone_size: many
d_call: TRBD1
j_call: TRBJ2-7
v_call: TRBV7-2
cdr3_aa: CASSMDRATYEQYF
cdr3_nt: TGTGCCAGCAGCATGGACAGGGCGACCTACGAGCAGTACTTC

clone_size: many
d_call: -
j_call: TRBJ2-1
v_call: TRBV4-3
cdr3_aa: CASSHGINNEQFF
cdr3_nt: TGCGCCAGCAGCCACGGGATAAACAATGAGCAGTTCTTC

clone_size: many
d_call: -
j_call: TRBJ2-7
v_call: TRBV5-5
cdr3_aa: CASSSRTEGYEQYF
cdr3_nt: TGTGCCAGCAGCTCTCGGACAGAGGGCTACGAGCAGTACTTC

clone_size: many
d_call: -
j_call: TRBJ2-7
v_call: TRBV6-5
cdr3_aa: CASSYSASPYHEQYF
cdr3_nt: TGTGCCAGCAGTTACTCGGCCTCTCCCTACCACGAGCAGTACTTC

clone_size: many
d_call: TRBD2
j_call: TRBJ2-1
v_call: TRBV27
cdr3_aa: CASSSLTSVGNEQFF
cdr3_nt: TGTGCCAGCAGTTCCCTGACTAGCGTTGGCAATGAGCAGTTCTTC

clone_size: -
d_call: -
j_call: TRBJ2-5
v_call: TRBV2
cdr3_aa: CASSGQGSGTQYF
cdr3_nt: TGTGCCAGCAGTGGGCAGGGCTCGGGGACCCAGTACTTC

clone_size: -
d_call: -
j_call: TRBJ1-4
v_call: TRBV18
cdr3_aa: CASSPSQYNEKLFF
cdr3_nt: TGTGCCAGCTCACCATCACAGTATAATGAAAAACTGTTTTTT

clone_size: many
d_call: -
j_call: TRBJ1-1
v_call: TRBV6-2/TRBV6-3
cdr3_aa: CASSYSFRRGNTEAFF
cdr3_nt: TGTGCCAGCAGTTATTCGTTTCGTCGGGGGAACACTGAAGCTTTCTTT

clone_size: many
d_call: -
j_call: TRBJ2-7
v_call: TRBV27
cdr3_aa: CASGYYEQYF
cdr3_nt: TGTGCCAGCGGATACTACGAGCAGTACTTC

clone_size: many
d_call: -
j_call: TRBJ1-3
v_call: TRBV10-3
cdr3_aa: CAISLHAPGNTIYF
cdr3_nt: TGTGCCATCAGCCTCCATGCCCCGGGAAACACCATATATTTT

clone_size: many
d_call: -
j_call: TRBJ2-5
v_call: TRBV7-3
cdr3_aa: CASSPYPIRVGETQYF
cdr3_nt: TGTGCCAGCAGCCCTTACCCTATACGAGTAGGGGAGACCCAGTACTTC

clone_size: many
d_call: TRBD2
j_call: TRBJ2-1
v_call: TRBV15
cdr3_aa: CATSQAGWGGYNEQFF
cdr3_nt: TGTGCCACCAGCCAGGCGGGCTGGGGGGGGTACAATGAGCAGTTCTTC

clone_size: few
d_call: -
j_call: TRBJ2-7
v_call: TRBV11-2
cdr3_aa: CASSPPASYEQYF
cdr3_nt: TGTGCCAGCAGCCCACCTGCTAGCTACGAGCAGTACTTC

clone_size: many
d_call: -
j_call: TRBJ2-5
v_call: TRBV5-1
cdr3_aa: CASSYSLGRQETQYF
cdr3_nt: TGCGCCAGCAGCTACTCCCTGGGCCGCCAAGAGACCCAGTACTTC

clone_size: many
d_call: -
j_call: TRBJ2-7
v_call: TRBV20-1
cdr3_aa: CSAPDSPYEQYF
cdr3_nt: TGCAGTGCTCCAGACAGCCCCTACGAGCAGTACTTC

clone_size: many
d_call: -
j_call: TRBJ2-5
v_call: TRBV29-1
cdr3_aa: CSVAEKVGRRQETQYF
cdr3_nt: TGCAGCGTTGCTGAAAAGGTTGGCAGGCGGCAAGAGACCCAGTACTTC

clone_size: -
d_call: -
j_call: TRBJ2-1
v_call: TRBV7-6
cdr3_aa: CASSVGTPDNEQFF
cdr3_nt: TGTGCCAGCAGCGTGGGGACACCCGACAATGAGCAGTTCTTC

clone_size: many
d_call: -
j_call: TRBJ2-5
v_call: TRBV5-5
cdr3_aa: CASSLGSRSQETQYF
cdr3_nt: TGTGCCAGCAGCTTGGGTAGTCGCAGCCAAGAGACCCAGTACTTC

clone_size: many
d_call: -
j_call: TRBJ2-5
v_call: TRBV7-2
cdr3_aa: CASTPPREETQYF
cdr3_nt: TGTGCCAGCACCCCTCCCAGGGAAGAGACCCAGTACTTC

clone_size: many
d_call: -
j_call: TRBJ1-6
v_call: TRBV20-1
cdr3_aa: CSARSSGESPLHF
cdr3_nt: TGCAGTGCTAGGAGCTCAGGGGAATCACCCCTCCACTTT

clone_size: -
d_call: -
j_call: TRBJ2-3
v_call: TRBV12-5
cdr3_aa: CASGFFTDTQYF
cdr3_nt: TGTGCTAGTGGTTTTTTTACGGATACGCAGTATTTT

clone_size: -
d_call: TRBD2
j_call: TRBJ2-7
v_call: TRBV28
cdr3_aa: CANRTSGRLYEQYF
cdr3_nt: TGTGCCAACCGGACTAGCGGAAGACTCTACGAGCAGTACTTC

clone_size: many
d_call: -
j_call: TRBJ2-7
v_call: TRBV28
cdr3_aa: CASSFTDPYEQYF
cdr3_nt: TGTGCCAGCAGTTTCACAGACCCCTACGAGCAGTACTTC

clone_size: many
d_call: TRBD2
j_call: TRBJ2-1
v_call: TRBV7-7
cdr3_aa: CASSPSDREANEQFF
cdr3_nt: TGTGCCAGCAGCCCGTCTGACCGGGAGGCCAATGAGCAGTTCTTC

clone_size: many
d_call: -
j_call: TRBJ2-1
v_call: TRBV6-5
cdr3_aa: CASSYNKGLRGFF
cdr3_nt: TGTGCCAGCAGTTATAATAAGGGCCTGAGGGGTTTCTTC

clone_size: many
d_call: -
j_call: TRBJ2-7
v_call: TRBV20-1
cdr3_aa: CSARLTVQGGGSEQYF
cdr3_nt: TGCAGTGCTAGATTAACTGTTCAGGGAGGGGGATCCGAGCAGTACTTC

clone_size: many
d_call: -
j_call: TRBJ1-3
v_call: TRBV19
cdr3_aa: CASSIRLPEPGNTIYF
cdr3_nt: TGTGCCAGTAGTATCCGTTTACCGGAGCCTGGAAACACCATATATTTT

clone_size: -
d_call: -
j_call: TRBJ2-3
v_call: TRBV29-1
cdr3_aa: CSVEGTSTDTQYF
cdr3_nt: TGCAGCGTTGAAGGGACGAGCACAGATACGCAGTATTTT

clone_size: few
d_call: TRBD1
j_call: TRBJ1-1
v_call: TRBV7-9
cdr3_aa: CASSPGTGGTTEAFF
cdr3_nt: TGTGCCAGCAGCCCCGGGACAGGGGGGACTACTGAAGCTTTCTTT

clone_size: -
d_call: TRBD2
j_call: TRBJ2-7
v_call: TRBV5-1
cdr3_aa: CASSLGGLAGDEQYF
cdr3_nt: TGCGCCAGCAGCTTGGGGGGGCTAGCGGGAGACGAGCAGTACTTC

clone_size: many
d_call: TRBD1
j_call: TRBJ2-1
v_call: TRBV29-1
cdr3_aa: CSVETGDEQFF
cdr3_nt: TGCAGCGTGGAGACAGGGGATGAGCAGTTCTTC

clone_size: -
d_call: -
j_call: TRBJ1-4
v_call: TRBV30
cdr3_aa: CAWSVSPSGKLFF
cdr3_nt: TGTGCCTGGAGTGTATCCCCCTCAGGAAAACTGTTTTTT

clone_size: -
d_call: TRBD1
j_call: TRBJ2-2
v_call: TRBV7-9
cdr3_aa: CVSSRATGYGELFF
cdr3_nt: TGTGTCAGCAGCCGCGCGACAGGGTACGGGGAGCTGTTTTTT

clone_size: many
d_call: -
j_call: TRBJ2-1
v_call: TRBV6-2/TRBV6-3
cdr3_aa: CASKSRESKYNEQFF
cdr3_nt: TGTGCCAGCAAATCCAGAGAATCGAAATACAATGAGCAGTTCTTC

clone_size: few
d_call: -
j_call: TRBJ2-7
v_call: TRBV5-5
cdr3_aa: CASSFSDRYEQYF
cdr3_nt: TGTGCCAGCAGCTTTTCCGACAGGTACGAGCAGTACTTC

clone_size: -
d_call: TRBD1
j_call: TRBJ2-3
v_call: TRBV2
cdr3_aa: CASFRDRVADTQYF
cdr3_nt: TGTGCCAGTTTCCGGGACAGGGTGGCGGATACGCAGTATTTT

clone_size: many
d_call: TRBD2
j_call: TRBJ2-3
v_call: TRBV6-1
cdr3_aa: CASTPWGGESTDTQYF
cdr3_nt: TGTGCCAGCACACCATGGGGGGGAGAGAGCACAGATACGCAGTATTTT

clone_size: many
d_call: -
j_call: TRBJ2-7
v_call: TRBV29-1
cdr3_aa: CSVGTFSSYEQYF
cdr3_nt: TGCAGCGTCGGGACTTTTAGCTCCTACGAGCAGTACTTC

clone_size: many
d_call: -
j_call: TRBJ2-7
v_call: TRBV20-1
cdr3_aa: CSARDQLEGPITGYEQYF
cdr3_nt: TGCAGTGCTAGAGATCAATTGGAGGGCCCCATTACAGGTTACGAGCAGTACTTC